These 21 T cell receptor beta chains were all obtained from the same sample, sequenced in a study of blood T cell repertoires in COVID-19. Some clones are missing from TCRdb's copy, which holds only in-frame ones; the method was immunoSEQ multiplex PCR. The table lists over 200,000 clones, around 79% of them singletons. Sequenced: peripheral blood. These receptors all stem from an elderly woman with acute or convalescent COVID-19.

This chain uses TRBV6-6 with TRBJ1-6, with TRBD1 as a possible D gene (6 bases). Germline CDR1 MNHNY, CDR2 SVGAGI (reference sequence). V lost 6 bases, J lost 7 bases, and 10 bases lay in between. The CDR3 is 13 residues long. The CDR3 bases are TGTGCCAGCAGACAGGGAGGGAATTCACCCCTCCACTTT. This encodes CASRQGGNSPLHF.

The CDR3 loop reads CASSATGTYSGNTIYF. CDR3 coding DNA: TGTGCCAGCAGCGCGACAGGGACTTACTCTGGAAACACCATATATTTT. The chain carries TRBV14 and TRBJ1-3; 7 nucleotides match TRBD1. Germline V gene sequence: CDR1 SGHDN, CDR2 FVKESK. The trim removed 5 bases at V and 0 bases at J, leaving 7 bases unmatched. This CDR3 has 16 amino acids.

This clone showed up just once. This sequence joins TRBV5-1 and TRBJ2-5; 10 positions agree with TRBD1. V trimming: 0 bases; J trimming: 3 bases; junction bases outside the gene matches: 2. This CDR3 contains 15 residues. Germline loops: CDR1 SGHRS, CDR2 YFSETQ. CDR3 region: CASSLDGTGEETQYF. DNA of the CDR3: TGCGCCAGCAGCTTGGATGGGACAGGGGAAGAGACCCAGTACTTC.

This clone appeared many times. J is TRBJ2-2 and V is TRBV11-2; TRBD1 matches 7 bases. The V segment lost 5 bases and the J segment 1 base; nucleotides outside the gene matches: 4. Germline loops: CDR1 SGHAT, CDR2 FQNNGV. CDR3 length: 15 residues. CDR3 sequence reads: CASSHRQGNTGELFF. The CDR3 region has the DNA TGTGCCAGCAGCCATCGACAGGGGAACACCGGGGAGCTGTTTTTT.

This clone has ten or more counts. The rearrangement uses TRBV2 and TRBJ2-6; D perhaps matches TRBD2 (5 bases). The CDR3 loop spans 15 amino acids. V dropped 4 bases and J dropped 1 base, with 8 bases sitting between them. Germline V gene sequence: CDR1 SNHLY, CDR2 FYNNEI. This CDR3 reads CASSGTGSGANVLTF. DNA of the CDR3: TGTGCCAGCAGTGGGACGGGGTCTGGGGCCAACGTCCTGACTTTC.

V usage is TRBV18 and J usage is TRBJ2-5, with 7 bases that match TRBD1. The germline gives CDR1 KGHSH, CDR2 LQKENI. V trimming: 2 bases; J trimming: 5 bases; junction bases outside the gene matches: 11. The CDR3 totals 16 residues. CDR3 nucleotide sequence: TGTGCCAGCTCACCATTGGGTACAGGGGTCGGGGAGACCCAGTACTTC. Protein: CASSPLGTGVGETQYF.

The V gene is TRBV10-1, the J gene TRBJ1-5; the D is unclear. The V gene lost 4 bases and the J gene lost 2 bases, with 12 bases spanning the gap. Germline V gene sequence: CDR1 WNHNN, CDR2 SYGVQD (reference sequence). The CDR3 extends over 15 amino acids. The chain's CDR3 is CASSVPSGGNQPQHF. In DNA form, the CDR3 reads TGCGCCAGCAGTGTGCCGAGCGGAGGCAATCAGCCCCAGCATTTT.

Only a few counts were recorded for this clone. The chain is built from TRBV7-2 and TRBJ2-7, with D perhaps matching TRBD2 (5 bases). The CDR3 contains 14 residues. From germline, CDR1 is SGHTA and CDR2 FQGNSA. The V gene lost 0 bases and the J gene lost 2 bases, with 8 bases spanning the gap. The CDR3 loop is CASSLARGTYEQYF. The CDR3 region has the DNA TGTGCCAGCAGCTTAGCTCGGGGTACCTACGAGCAGTACTTC.

The chain employs TRBV10-3 and TRBJ2-7; 8 nucleotides align to TRBD1. The V segment lost 6 bases and the J segment 7 bases; nucleotides outside the gene matches: 11. The CDR3 runs 14 residues. The germline CDR1 and CDR2 sequences are ENHRY and SYGVKD. The CDR3 DNA reads as TGTGCCATCAGGCCCGGACAGGGCCAGGGAGAGCAGTACTTC. Translation: CAIRPGQGQGEQYF.

The V and J genes are TRBV5-1 and TRBJ2-1; TRBD2 agrees at 12 bases. The V and J ends lost 2 bases and 0 bases, in that order; junction bases with no gene match: 0. Germline CDR1 and CDR2: SGHRS and YFSETQ. This CDR3 is 16 amino acids long. CDR3 DNA sequence: TGCGCCAGCAGCTTACTAGCGGGAGGCTCCTACAATGAGCAGTTCTTC. This sequence encodes CASSLLAGGSYNEQFF. Based on the CDR3 plus reference TRBV5-1 and TRBJ2-1, the full variable domain is KAGVTQTPRYLIKTRGQQVTLSCSPISGHRSVSWYQQTPGQGLQFLFEYFSETQRNKGNFPGRFSGRQFSNSRSEMNVSTLELGDSALYLCASSLLAGGSYNEQFFGPGTRLTVL.

The J gene is TRBJ2-1, the V gene TRBV6-1, with TRBD1 identical over 9 bases. CDR3 length: 15 residues. With 2 bases clipped from V and 7 bases from J, the junction kept 6 bases outside the gene matches. The germline gives CDR1 MNHNS, CDR2 SASEGT. The CDR3 spells CASSEPGQGLNEQFF. CDR3 DNA: TGTGCCAGCAGTGAACCGGGACAGGGTTTGAATGAGCAGTTCTTC.

The gene calls are TRBV20-1 and TRBJ2-5; weak D call: TRBD2 (5 bases). The V end lost 5 bases, the J end lost 5 bases, and 9 bases lay between the germline ends. The CDR3 loop spans 11 amino acids. In germline, CDR1 is DFQATT, CDR2 SNEGSKA (reference sequence). The CDR3, as DNA: TGCAGTGCTCCCGGGATCGAGACCCAGTACTTC. Its protein product is CSAPGIETQYF.

The chain combines TRBV7-2 with TRBJ1-1; D is undetermined. The germline V gene encodes CDR1 SGHTA and CDR2 FQGNSA. CDR3 length: 14 residues. V lost 3 bases, J lost 1 base, and 9 bases lay in between. DNA of the CDR3: TGTGCCAGCAGCTTGCAGGTTGGGAACACTGAAGCTTTCTTT. As protein: CASSLQVGNTEAFF.

The V and J genes are TRBV14 and TRBJ1-5; D is perhaps TRBD1 (5 bases). V dropped 0 bases and J dropped 3 bases, with 9 bases sitting between them. CDR1 is SGHDN and CDR2 is FVKESK in the germline V gene. This CDR3 is 15 amino acids long. This CDR3 is CASSQDGGTNQPQHF. DNA of the CDR3: TGTGCCAGCAGCCAAGACGGAGGGACCAATCAGCCCCAGCATTTT.

V gene TRBV5-6 combines with J gene TRBJ1-2; 7 bases are shared with TRBD1. Trimming cost V 4 bases and J 4 bases; bases outside gene matches: 4. The germline CDR1 and CDR2 sequences are SGHDT and YYEEEE. The CDR3 runs 13 residues. CDR3 sequence reads: CASSLDRAYGYTF. CDR3 nucleotide sequence: TGTGCCAGCAGCCTAGACAGGGCCTATGGCTACACCTTC.

The rearrangement joins TRBV6-1 to TRBJ2-7, with a possible D match to TRBD1 (6 bases). Germline V gene data show CDR1 as MNHNS and CDR2 as SASEGT. CDR3 size: 15 residues. Trimming pared 2 bases from V and 3 bases from J, leaving 14 bases between. The CDR3 region has the DNA TGTGCCAGCAGTGAATCGGCGGGCAGGGGCTACGAGCAGTACTTC. Amino acid sequence: CASSESAGRGYEQYF.

V gene TRBV24-1 combines with J gene TRBJ1-3; 10 positions match TRBD1. Trimming cost V 4 bases and J 8 bases; bases outside gene matches: 7. Germline V gives CDR1 KGHDR, CDR2 SFDVKD. This CDR3 spans 15 amino acids. The CDR3: CATSEMTGGTDTIYF. Written as DNA, the CDR3 is TGTGCCACCAGTGAGATGACAGGGGGCACGGACACCATATATTTT.

The CDR3 here is CASSHLSYEQYF. The CDR3 nucleotides read TGTGCCAGCAGCCATCTCTCCTACGAGCAGTACTTC. The chain employs TRBV3-1 (or the pseudogene TRBV3-2) and TRBJ2-7; D is unclear. The CDR3 covers 12 residues. The germline CDR1 and CDR2 sequences are LGHDT and YNNKEL (reference sequence). The V end was cut by 3 bases, the J end by 0 bases, with 3 bases between.

This chain uses TRBV7-2 with TRBJ1-4; no firm D call. Trimming removed 5 bases from V and 0 bases from J, with 22 bases in between. The CDR3 length is 19 residues. Germline V gene lookup returns CDR1 SGHTA and CDR2 FQGNSA. The CDR3 loop is CASSQRTLRHLATNEKLFF. CDR3 DNA: TGTGCCAGCAGCCAGAGGACTTTGCGACACCTTGCAACTAATGAAAAACTGTTTTTT.

The sample holds a few counts of this clone. The chain joins TRBV2 to TRBJ1-1, with D hard to call. V shed 3 bases and J shed 0 bases, with 23 bases lying between them. The germline CDR1 and CDR2 sequences are SNHLY and FYNNEI. The CDR3 length is 19 residues. In nucleotides, the CDR3 is TGTGCCAGCAGTGACCCCGAGGGCGGAGAGACGCTCATGAACACTGAAGCTTTCTTT. This translates into CASSDPEGGETLMNTEAFF.

The chain carries TRBV6-6 and TRBJ1-2, with D unclear. The V end lost 2 bases, the J end lost 8 bases, and 12 bases lay between the germline ends. CDR3 length: 13 residues. CDR1 is MNHNY and CDR2 is SVGAGI in the germline V gene (reference sequence). The CDR3 DNA reads TGTGCCAGCAGTTACGGCGTGCCGGAGGGCTACACCTTC. Translated: CASSYGVPEGYTF.